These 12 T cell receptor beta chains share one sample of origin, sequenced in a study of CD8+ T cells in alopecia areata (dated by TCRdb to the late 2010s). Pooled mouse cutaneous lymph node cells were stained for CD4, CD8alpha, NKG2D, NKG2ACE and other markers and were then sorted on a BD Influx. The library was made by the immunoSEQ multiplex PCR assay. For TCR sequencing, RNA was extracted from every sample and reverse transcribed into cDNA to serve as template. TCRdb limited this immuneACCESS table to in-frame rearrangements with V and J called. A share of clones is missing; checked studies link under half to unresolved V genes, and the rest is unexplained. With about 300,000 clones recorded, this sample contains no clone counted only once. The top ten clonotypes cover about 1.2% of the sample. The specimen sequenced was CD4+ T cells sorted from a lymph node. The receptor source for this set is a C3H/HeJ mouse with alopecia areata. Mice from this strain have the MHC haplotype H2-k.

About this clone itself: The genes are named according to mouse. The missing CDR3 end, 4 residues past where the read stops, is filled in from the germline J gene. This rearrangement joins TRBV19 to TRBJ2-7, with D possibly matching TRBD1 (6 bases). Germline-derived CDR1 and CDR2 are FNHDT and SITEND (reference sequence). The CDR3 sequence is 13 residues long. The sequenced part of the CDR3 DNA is TGTGCCAGCAGCCCCCTCGGACAGTAT. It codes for CASSPLGQY. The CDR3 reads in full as CASSPLGQYEQYF.

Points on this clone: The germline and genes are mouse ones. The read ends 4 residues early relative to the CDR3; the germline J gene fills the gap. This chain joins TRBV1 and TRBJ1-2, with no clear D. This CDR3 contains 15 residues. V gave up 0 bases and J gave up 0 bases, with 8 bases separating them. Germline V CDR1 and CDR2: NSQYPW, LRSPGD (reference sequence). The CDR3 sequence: CTCSAEGFSNSDYTF. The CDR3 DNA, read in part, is TGCACCTGCAGTGCAGAGGGGTTTTCAAACTCC.

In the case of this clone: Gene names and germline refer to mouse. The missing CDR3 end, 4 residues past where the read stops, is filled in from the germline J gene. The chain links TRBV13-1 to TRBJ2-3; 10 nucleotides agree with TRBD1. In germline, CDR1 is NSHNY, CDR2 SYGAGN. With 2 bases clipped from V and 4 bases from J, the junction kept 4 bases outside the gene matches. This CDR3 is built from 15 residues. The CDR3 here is CASSEGQGRTETLYF. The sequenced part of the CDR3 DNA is TGTGCCAGCAGTGAGGGACAGGGGAGGACAGAA.

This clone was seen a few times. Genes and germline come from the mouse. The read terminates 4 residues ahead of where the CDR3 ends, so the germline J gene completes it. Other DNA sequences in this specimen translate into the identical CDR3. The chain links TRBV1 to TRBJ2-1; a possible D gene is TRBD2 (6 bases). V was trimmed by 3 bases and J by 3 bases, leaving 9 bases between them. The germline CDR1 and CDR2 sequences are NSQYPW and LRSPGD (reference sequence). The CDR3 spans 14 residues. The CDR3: CTCSAAGAYAEQFF. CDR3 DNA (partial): TGCACCTGCAGTGCGGCTGGGGCCTATGCT.

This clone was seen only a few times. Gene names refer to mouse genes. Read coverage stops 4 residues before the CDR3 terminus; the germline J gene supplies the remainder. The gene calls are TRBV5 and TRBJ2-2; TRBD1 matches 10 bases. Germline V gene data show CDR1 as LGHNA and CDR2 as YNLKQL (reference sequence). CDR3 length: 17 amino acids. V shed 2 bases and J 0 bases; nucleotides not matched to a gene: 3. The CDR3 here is CASSQNGQGANTGQLYF. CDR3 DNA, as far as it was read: TGTGCCAGCAGCCAAAATGGACAGGGGGCAAACACCGGG.

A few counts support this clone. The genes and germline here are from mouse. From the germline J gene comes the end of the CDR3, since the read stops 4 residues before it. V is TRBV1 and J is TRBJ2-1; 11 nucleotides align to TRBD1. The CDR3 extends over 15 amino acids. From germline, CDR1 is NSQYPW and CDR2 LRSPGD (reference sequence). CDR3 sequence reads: CTCSAGQGAVAEQFF. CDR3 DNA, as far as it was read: TGCACCTGCAGTGCCGGACAGGGGGCGGTGGCT.

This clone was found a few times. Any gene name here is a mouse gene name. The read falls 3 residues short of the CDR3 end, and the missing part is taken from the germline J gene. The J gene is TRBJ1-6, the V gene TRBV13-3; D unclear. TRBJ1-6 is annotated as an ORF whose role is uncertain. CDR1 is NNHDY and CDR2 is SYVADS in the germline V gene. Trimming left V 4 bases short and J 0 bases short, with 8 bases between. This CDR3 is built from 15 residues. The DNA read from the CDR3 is TGTGCCAGCAGTCCCGACAATTCCTATAATTCGCCC. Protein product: CASSPDNSYNSP. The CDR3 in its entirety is CASSPDNSYNSPLYF.

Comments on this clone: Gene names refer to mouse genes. CDR3 residues: CASSDEGPSAETLYF. CDR3 DNA (partial): TGTGCCAGCAGTGATGAGGGTCCTAGTGCAGAA. This chain uses TRBV13-3 with TRBJ2-3; D gene ambiguous. Sequencing ends 4 residues short of the CDR3 end; the germline J gene provides the rest. CDR3 size: 15 residues. The germline V and J ends were trimmed by 0 bases and 0 bases, with 8 bases remaining between them. Germline CDR1 and CDR2: NNHDY and SYVADS.

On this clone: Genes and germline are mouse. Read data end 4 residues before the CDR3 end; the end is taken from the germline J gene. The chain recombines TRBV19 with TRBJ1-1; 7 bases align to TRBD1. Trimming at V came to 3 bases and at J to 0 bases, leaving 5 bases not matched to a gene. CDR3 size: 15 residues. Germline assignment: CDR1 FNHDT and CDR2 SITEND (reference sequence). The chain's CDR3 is CASSKRDSSNTEVFF. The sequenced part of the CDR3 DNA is TGTGCCAGCAGTAAACGGGACAGTTCAAACACA.

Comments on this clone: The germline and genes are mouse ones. The CDR3 DNA, read in part, is TGTGCTAGCAGTAGAGAGGCCGGGAGGGGCACCGGG. It encodes CASSREAGRGTG. The CDR3 in full is CASSREAGRGTGQLYF. The chain carries TRBV17 and TRBJ2-2, with a tentative D call TRBD1 (5 bases). The read terminates 4 residues before the CDR3 end, so the remaining end is supplied by the germline J gene. V lost 0 bases, J lost 4 bases, and 12 bases lay in between. This CDR3 is 16 amino acids long. CDR1 and CDR2 from the germline V gene are MNHDT and YYDKIL.

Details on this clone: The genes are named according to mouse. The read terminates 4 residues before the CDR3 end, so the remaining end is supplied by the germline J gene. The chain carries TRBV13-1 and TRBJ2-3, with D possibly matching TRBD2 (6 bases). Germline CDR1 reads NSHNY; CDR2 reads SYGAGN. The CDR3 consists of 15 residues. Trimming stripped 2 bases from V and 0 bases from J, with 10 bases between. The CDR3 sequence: CASSDGTLSAETLYF. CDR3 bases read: TGTGCCAGCAGTGACGGGACTCTTAGTGCAGAA.

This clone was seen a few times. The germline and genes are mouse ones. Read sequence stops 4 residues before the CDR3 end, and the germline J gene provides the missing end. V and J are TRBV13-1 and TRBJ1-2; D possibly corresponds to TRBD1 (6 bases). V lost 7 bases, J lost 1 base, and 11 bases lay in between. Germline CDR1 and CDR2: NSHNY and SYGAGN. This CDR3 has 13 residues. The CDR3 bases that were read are TGTGCCAGCGGATCGACAGGAAACTCC. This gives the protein CASGSTGNS. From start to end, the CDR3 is CASGSTGNSDYTF.